This TCR beta chain appears in the sequencing data of a study of Ad26.COV2.S vaccination and SARS-CoV-2 variants. Study-level background: Trial arm assignment for the donor was COV1001 Ad26.COV2.S. Intramuscularly, Ad26.COV2.S was given either once or twice, 56 days apart.

Treatment specified: around 19 received Ad26.COV2.S at low or high dose, single or two shots; 5 received placebo; per-sample allocation not given. The investigators took samples on day 63 after the first vaccine or placebo injection. Within Boston, the person who donated was an adult of 18-55 years. Wuhan-strain SARS-CoV-2 spike was expressed by the Ad26 vector that made up the vaccine. Germline loops: CDR1 SGHDT, CDR2 YYEEEE. This CDR3 spans 13 amino acids. The ends were cut back, 9 bases at V and 2 bases at J, with 15 bases in the middle. Only in-frame clones appear in the TCRdb table, and some are missing; sequencing was by immunoSEQ multiplex PCR. The data contain some 270,000 clones, 87% of them singletons.

The receptor was derived from a person between 18 and 60 years old who received the Ad26.COV2.S COVID-19 vaccine or a placebo. The chain recombines TRBV5-6 with TRBJ2-7; D may be TRBD1 (6 bases). This material consisted of peripheral blood, taken in a trial of Ad26.COV2.S vaccine versus placebo. The CDR3 loop is CATSQGPTYEQYV. The CDR3 bases are TGTGCCACCTCGCAGGGGCCTACCTACGAGCAGTACGTC.